This passage covers 10 T cell receptor beta chains from one sample sequenced in a study of T cell repertoires in cytomegalovirus infection. What these receptors recognize is not known. TCRdb called the reads again in MiXCR, with one record for every CDR3 protein. This sample has 250,000 to 300,000 distinct CDR3 sequences, with 20% to 25% found just once. The sample in question was cultured PBMCs, obtained from culture after CMV antigen stimulation. All receptors come from a human donor in good health (CMV status not recorded). Some clones in this sample may be carry-over from other donors' samples.

This clonotype has more than one count but fewer than ten. V usage is TRBV28 and J usage is TRBJ2-7, with D unclear. This CDR3 has 13 amino acids. V was trimmed by 2 bases and J by 0 bases, leaving 5 bases between them. Germline V gene lookup returns CDR1 MDHEN and CDR2 SYDVKM. The CDR3 DNA sequence: TGTGCCAGCAGTTTAGCCTTCTCCTACGAGCAGTACTTC. It yields the protein CASSLAFSYEQYF.

This clonotype was detected only a few times. The DNA for the CDR3 is TGTGCCACCAGCACCCAGGGCACGGTCTATGGCTACACCTTC. Translated, it gives CATSTQGTVYGYTF. The gene calls are TRBV15 and TRBJ1-2, with D possibly being TRBD1 (5 bases). CDR1 LNHNV and CDR2 YYDKDF come from the germline V gene (reference sequence). This CDR3 has 14 amino acids. V gave up 4 bases and J gave up 4 bases, with 13 bases separating them. Full variable domain (rest looked up from reference TRBV15 and TRBJ1-2): DAMVIQNPRYQVTQFGKPVTLSCSQTLNHNVMYWYQQKSSQAPKLLFHYYDKDFNNEADTPDNFQSRRPNTSFCFLDIRSPGLGDTAMYLCATSTQGTVYGYTFGSGTRLTVV.

The chain links TRBV7-9 to TRBJ2-7, with TRBD2 matching 9 bases. CDR1 SEHNR and CDR2 FQNEAQ come from the germline V gene (reference sequence). The length of the CDR3 is 17 residues. Trimming at V came to 2 bases and at J to 2 bases, leaving 10 bases not matched to a gene. Here the CDR3 DNA reads TGTGCCAGCAGCTTAAGTCCTTCTAGCGGGAACCCCTACGAGCAGTACTTC. Its protein is CASSLSPSSGNPYEQYF.

The gene calls are TRBV7-9 and TRBJ2-1; tentative D call: TRBD1 (6 bases). V lost 5 bases to trimming and J lost 9 bases, with 23 bases between them. The germline V gene encodes CDR1 SEHNR and CDR2 FQNEAQ (reference sequence). The length of the CDR3 is 16 residues. Here the CDR3 reads CASSPPDRFLRGEQFF. The CDR3 DNA is TGTGCCAGCAGCCCACCTGACAGGTTCTTACGGGGTGAGCAGTTCTTC.

This clonotype was counted ten times or more. The chain is built from TRBV7-2 and TRBJ2-5, with D tentatively TRBD1 or TRBD2 (8 bases each). CDR1 SGHTA and CDR2 FQGNSA come from the germline V gene. The CDR3 has 18 amino acids. Trimming shortened V by 6 bases and J by 1 base, and 24 bases separated the two germline ends. The CDR3 bases are TGTGCCAGCAGGATATTACAGGGGGGGCGGGAGGTCCAAGAGACCCAGTACTTC. This encodes CASRILQGGREVQETQYF.

The chain employs TRBV6-5 and TRBJ2-7; D is ambiguous. The CDR3 is 13 amino acids. V was shortened by 6 bases and J by 3 bases, with 12 bases between the two germline ends. The V gene's germline CDR1 is MNHEY and CDR2 SVGAGI. CDR3 protein: CASRPHGFYEQYV. CDR3 coding DNA: TGTGCCAGCAGGCCTCACGGCTTCTACGAGCAGTACGTC.

This clonotype turned up a few times. The chain uses TRBV11-2 and TRBJ2-7; 8 nucleotides agree with TRBD1. The germline CDR1 and CDR2 sequences are SGHAT and FQNNGV. The CDR3 has 14 amino acids. V was pared by 2 bases and J by 6 bases, with 6 bases of the junction left unmatched. Written as DNA, the CDR3 is TGTGCCAGCAGCTTAAGGCAGGGGGCGTTCGAGCAGTACTTC. The encoded protein is CASSLRQGAFEQYF.

This clonotype was observed a handful of times. V is TRBV19 and J is TRBJ1-5, with 7 bases identical to TRBD1. Per germline, CDR1 LNHDA and CDR2 SQIVND (reference sequence). The V and J ends lost 7 bases and 2 bases, in that order; junction bases with no gene match: 11. This CDR3 comprises 16 residues. The CDR3 DNA reads TGTGCCAGTACTTTCTCCGCCGACAGGGGCAATCAGCCCCAGCATTTT. Encoded protein: CASTFSADRGNQPQHF.

This chain joins TRBV7-4 and TRBJ1-1, with TRBD1 identical over 7 bases. V gave up 3 bases and J gave up 8 bases; unmatched junction bases: 3. Germline V gene sequence: CDR1 SGHVT, CDR2 SQSDAQ. This CDR3 region has 12 residues. CDR3 bases: TGTGCCAGCAGCTTGAAGGACAGGGAAGCTTTCTTT. Protein: CASSLKDREAFF. Using reference TRBV7-4 and TRBJ1-1 for the parts outside the CDR3, the full variable domain is GAGVSQSPRYKVAKRGRDVALRCDSISGHVTLYWYRQTLGQGSEVLTYSQSDAQRDKSGRPSGRFSAERPERSVSTLKIQRTEQGDSAVYLCASSLKDREAFFGQGTRLTVV.

The V and J genes are TRBV11-2 and TRBJ2-7; D remains unclear. Germline CDR1 reads SGHAT; CDR2 reads FQNNGV. Trimming left V 2 bases short and J 4 bases short, with 12 bases between. CDR3 length: 14 residues. The CDR3 nucleotides read TGTGCCAGCAGCTTAACCTTTACCGAATACGAGCAGTACTTC. Translating it yields CASSLTFTEYEQYF.